A single TCR beta chain is shown here with its context. This sample was included in a study of technical replicates of blood from a few donors. Repertoires were generated with immunoSEQ multiplex PCR, while TCRdb's copy carries only in-frame clones and drops some. This sample yields 80,000 to 95,000 clones, of which approximately 90% are seen a single time; about 0.27% belongs to the top ten. The V and J ends lost 8 bases and 3 bases, in that order; junction bases with no gene match: 10. The CDR3 is made up of 14 amino acids. Germline CDR1 reads MDHEN; CDR2 reads SYDVKM. Sequenced sample: T cells isolated from PBMCs. The chain carries TRBV28 and TRBJ2-7, with 7 bases that match TRBD2. The clonotype originates from a human donor in good health. The CDR3 sequence: CASRRRGRVYEQYF. CDR3 DNA sequence: TGTGCCAGCCGCAGGCGCGGGAGAGTCTACGAGCAGTACTTC.